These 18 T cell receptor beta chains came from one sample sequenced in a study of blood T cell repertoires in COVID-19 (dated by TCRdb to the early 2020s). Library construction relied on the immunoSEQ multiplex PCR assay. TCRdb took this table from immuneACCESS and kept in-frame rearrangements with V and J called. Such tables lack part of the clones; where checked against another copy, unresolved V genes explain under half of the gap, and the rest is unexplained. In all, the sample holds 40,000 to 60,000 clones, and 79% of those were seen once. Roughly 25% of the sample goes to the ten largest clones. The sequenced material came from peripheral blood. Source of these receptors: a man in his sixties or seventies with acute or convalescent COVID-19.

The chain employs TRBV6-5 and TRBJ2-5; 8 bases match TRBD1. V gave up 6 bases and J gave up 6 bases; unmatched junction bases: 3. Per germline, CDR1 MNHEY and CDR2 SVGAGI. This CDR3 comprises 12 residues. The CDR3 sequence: CASSWDRKTQYF. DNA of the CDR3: TGTGCCAGCAGCTGGGACAGGAAGACCCAGTACTTC.

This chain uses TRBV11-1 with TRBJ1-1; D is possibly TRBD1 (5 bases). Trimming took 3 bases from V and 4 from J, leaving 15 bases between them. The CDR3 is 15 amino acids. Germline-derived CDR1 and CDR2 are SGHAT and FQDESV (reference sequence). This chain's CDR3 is CASSLLDSPGTEAFF. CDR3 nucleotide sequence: TGTGCCAGCAGCTTGCTCGACAGTCCCGGCACTGAAGCTTTCTTT.

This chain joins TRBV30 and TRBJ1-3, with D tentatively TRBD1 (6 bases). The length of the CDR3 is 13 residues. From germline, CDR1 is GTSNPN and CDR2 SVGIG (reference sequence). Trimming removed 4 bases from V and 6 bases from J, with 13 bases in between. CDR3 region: CAWITGSENTIYF. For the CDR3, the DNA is TGTGCCTGGATTACAGGGTCCGAAAACACCATATATTTT.

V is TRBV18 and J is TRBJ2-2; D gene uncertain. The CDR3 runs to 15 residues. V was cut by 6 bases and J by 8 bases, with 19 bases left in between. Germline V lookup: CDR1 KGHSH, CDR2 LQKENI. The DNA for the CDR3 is TGTGCCAGCTCCCCCTACGAATCGAGTTCGGGGGAGCTGTTTTTT. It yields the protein CASSPYESSSGELFF. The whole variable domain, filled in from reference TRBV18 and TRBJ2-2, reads NAGVMQNPRHLVRRRGQEARLRCSPMKGHSHVYWYRQLPEEGLKFMVYLQKENIIDESGMPKERFSAEFPKEGPSILRIQQVVRGDSAAYFCASSPYESSSGELFFGEGSRLTVL.

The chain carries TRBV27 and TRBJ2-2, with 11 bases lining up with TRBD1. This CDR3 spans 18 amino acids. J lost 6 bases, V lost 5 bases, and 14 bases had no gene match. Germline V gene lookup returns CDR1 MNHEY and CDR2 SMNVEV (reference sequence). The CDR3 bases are TGTGCCAGCAGTCTCCGGGACAGGGGGTGGGTTTCTCCCGGGGAGCTGTTTTTT. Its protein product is CASSLRDRGWVSPGELFF.

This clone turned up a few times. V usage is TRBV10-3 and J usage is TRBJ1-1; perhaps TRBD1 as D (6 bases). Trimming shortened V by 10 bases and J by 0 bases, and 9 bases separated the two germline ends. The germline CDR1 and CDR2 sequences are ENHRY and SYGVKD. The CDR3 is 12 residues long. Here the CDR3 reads CATGGLNTEAFF. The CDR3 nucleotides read TGTGCCACCGGGGGGCTGAACACTGAAGCTTTCTTT.

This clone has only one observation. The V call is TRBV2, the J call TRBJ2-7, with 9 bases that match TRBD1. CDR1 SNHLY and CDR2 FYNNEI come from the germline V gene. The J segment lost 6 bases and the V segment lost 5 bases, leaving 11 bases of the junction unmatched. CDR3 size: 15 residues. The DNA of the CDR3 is TGTGCCAGCAGTCAAAGGGGGACAGGGTCTTCCGAGCAGTACTTC. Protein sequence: CASSQRGTGSSEQYF.

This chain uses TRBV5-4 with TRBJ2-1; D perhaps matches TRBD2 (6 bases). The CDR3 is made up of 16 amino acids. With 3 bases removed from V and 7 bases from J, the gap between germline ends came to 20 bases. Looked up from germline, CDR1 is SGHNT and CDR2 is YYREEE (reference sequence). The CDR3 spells CASSYTRGGGWNEQFF. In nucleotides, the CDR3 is TGTGCCAGCAGCTACACAAGGGGAGGCGGGTGGAATGAGCAGTTCTTC. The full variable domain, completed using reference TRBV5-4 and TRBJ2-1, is ETGVTQSPTHLIKTRGQQVTLRCSSQSGHNTVSWYQQALGQGPQFIFQYYREEENGRGNFPPRFSGLQFPNYSSELNVNALELDDSALYLCASSYTRGGGWNEQFFGPGTRLTVL.

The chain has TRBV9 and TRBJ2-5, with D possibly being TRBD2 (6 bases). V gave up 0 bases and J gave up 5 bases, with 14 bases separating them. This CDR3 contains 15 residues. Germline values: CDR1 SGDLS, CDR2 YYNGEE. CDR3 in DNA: TGTGCCAGCAGCGTAGTAGGAGGGCAACGGGAGACCCAGTACTTC. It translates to CASSVVGGQRETQYF.

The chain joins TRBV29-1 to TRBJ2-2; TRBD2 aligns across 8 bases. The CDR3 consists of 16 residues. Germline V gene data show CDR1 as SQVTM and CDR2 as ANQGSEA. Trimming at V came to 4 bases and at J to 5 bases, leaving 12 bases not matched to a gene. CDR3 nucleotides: TGCAGCGTTGTTGGATCCAGCGGGAGACCAACCGGGGAGCTGTTTTTT. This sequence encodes CSVVGSSGRPTGELFF.

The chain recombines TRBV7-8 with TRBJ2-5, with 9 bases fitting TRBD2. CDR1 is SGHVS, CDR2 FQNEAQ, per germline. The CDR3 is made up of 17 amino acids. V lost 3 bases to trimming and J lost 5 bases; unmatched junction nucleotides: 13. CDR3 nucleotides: TGTGCCAGCAGCTTTCGAGCGGGAGGCCCGGGGAGGGAGACCCAGTACTTC. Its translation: CASSFRAGGPGRETQYF.

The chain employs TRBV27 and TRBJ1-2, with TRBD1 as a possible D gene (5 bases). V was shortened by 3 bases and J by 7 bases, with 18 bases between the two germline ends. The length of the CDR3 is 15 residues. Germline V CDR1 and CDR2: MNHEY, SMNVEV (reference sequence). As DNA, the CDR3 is TGTGCCAGCAGTTTTCTAGACAGTTCCCTGGGTGGCTACACCTTC. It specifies CASSFLDSSLGGYTF.

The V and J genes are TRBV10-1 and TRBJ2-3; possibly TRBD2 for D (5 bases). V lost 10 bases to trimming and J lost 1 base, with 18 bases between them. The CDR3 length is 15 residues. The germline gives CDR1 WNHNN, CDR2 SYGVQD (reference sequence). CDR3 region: CATMSGADGTDTQYF. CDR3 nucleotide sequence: TGCGCCACCATGTCCGGAGCGGACGGCACAGATACGCAGTATTTT.

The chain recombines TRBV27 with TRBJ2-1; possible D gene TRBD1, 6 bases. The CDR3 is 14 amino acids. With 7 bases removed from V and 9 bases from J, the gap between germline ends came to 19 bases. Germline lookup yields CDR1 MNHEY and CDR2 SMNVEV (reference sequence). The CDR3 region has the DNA TGTGCCAGCATGTTGGTGGGGGCTCGACGTGAGCAGTTCTTC. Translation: CASMLVGARREQFF.

CDR3 amino acids: CASSRGLGPFDEQFF. Written as DNA, the CDR3 is TGTGCCAGTAGTCGAGGACTAGGGCCCTTCGACGAGCAGTTCTTC. The V and J genes are TRBV27 and TRBJ2-1, with TRBD2 matching 7 bases. Germline CDR1 is MNHEY and CDR2 is SMNVEV (reference sequence). CDR3 length equals 15 residues. V lost 9 bases to trimming and J lost 10 bases; unmatched junction nucleotides: 18.

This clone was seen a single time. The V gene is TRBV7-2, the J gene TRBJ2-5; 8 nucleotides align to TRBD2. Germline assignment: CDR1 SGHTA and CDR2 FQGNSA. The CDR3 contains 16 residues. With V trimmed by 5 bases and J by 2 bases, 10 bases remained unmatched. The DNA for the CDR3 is TGTGCCAGCAGCAAAAATCGGGGGGGTTCACAAGAGACCCAGTACTTC. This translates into CASSKNRGGSQETQYF.

For the CDR3, the DNA is TGTGCCAGCAGTACCAGACGGGACACCTCCTACGAGCAGTACTTC. The encoded protein is CASSTRRDTSYEQYF. V is TRBV6-5 and J is TRBJ2-7; possibly TRBD1 for D (6 bases). CDR1 is MNHEY and CDR2 is SVGAGI in the germline V gene. The germline V and J ends were trimmed by 5 bases and 0 bases, with 14 bases remaining between them. CDR3 length equals 15 residues.

The CDR3 DNA reads TGTGCCAGTAGTACCTACACGGGGGCTGAAGCTTTCTTT. Its translation: CASSTYTGAEAFF. The chain joins TRBV19 to TRBJ1-1, with D possibly TRBD1 on 5 matching bases. CDR3 length: 13 amino acids. V was cut by 4 bases and J by 6 bases, with 12 bases left in between. Germline CDR1 is LNHDA and CDR2 is SQIVND (reference sequence).